These T cell receptor beta chains were read from a single sample in a study of Graves' ophthalmopathy and Graves' hyperthyroidism. TCRdb called the multiplex PCR reads again in MiXCR, with one record for every CDR3 protein. The repertoire holds about 210,000 distinct CDR3 sequences, with 25% to 30% as singletons. Sequencing input: peripheral blood. All receptors derive from a man in his forties or fifties with Graves' ophthalmopathy. The CDR3 runs from the conserved cysteine through the conserved F or W. Each record gives: D gene, J gene, V gene, clone size, CDR3 DNA, CDR3 protein. D genes are given only for firm matches. The size of a clone is reported for some rows only, either as once, few or many, or as a class for expanded clones.

D: -; J: TRBJ2-5; V: TRBV4-3; size: many; DNA: TGCGCCAGCAGCCAAGAGGGAACGGTACAAGAGACCCAGTACTTC; CDR3: CASSQEGTVQETQYF
D: -; J: TRBJ1-2; V: TRBV6-1; size: few; DNA: TGTGCCAGCAGCACGACGATGGGAATTGACTATGGCTACACCTTC; CDR3: CASSTTMGIDYGYTF
D: -; J: TRBJ2-7; V: TRBV30; size: many; DNA: TGTGCCTGGAGTCCGCCCTGGGGCTACGAGCAGTACTTC; CDR3: CAWSPPWGYEQYF
D: TRBD1; J: TRBJ1-1; V: TRBV7-3; size: few; DNA: TGTGCCAGCAGCCCCGGGACAGGCGCGGCTGAAGCTTTCTTT; CDR3: CASSPGTGAAEAFF
D: TRBD2; J: TRBJ2-7; V: TRBV28; size: few; DNA: TGTGCCAGCGTAGCGGGAGGGCCCTACGAGCAGTACTTC; CDR3: CASVAGGPYEQYF
D: -; J: TRBJ1-1; V: TRBV30; size: many; DNA: TGTGCCTGGAATCTGAACACTGAAGCTTTCTTT; CDR3: CAWNLNTEAFF
D: TRBD2; J: TRBJ2-7; V: TRBV6-1; size: -; DNA: TGTGCCAGCAGAGGTACTAGCGGGAGGGCACCCTACGAGCAGTACTTC; CDR3: CASRGTSGRAPYEQYF
D: -; J: TRBJ1-2; V: TRBV27; size: -; DNA: TGTGCCAGCAGTTTATCGGTTCAGGGGCCTGTCGATGGCTACACCTTC; CDR3: CASSLSVQGPVDGYTF
D: TRBD1; J: TRBJ2-2; V: TRBV6-2/TRBV6-3; size: many; DNA: TGTGCCAGCAGCCAATTGACAGGGAGTGGCGGGGAGCTGTTTTTT; CDR3: CASSQLTGSGGELFF
D: -; J: TRBJ2-7; V: TRBV25-1; size: many; DNA: TGTGCCAGCAGACAGGGGGGGGTCTACGAGCAGTACTTC; CDR3: CASRQGGVYEQYF
D: TRBD1; J: TRBJ2-7; V: TRBV12-3/TRBV12-4; size: many; DNA: TGTGCCAGCAGTTTGGACAGGGCGTGGGAGCAGTACTTC; CDR3: CASSLDRAWEQYF
D: TRBD1; J: TRBJ1-2; V: TRBV6-5; size: -; DNA: TGTGCCAGCAGTTACTTTCCGGGACAGGATGGCTACACCTTC; CDR3: CASSYFPGQDGYTF
D: TRBD2; J: TRBJ2-5; V: TRBV24-1; size: many; DNA: TGTGCCACCAGTGGTGGGGGGACTAGCGTACAAGAGACCCAGTACTTC; CDR3: CATSGGGTSVQETQYF
D: -; J: TRBJ1-3; V: TRBV5-1; size: -; DNA: TGCGCCAGCAGCATAAGAGGCCAAGGAAACACCATATATTTT; CDR3: CASSIRGQGNTIYF
D: -; J: TRBJ1-3; V: TRBV6-1; size: -; DNA: TGTGCCAGCAGTCCCCACAGCTCTGGAAACACCATATATTTT; CDR3: CASSPHSSGNTIYF
D: -; J: TRBJ1-5; V: TRBV20-1; size: -; DNA: TGCAGTGCTAGTGGAGGAGGTCAGCCCCAGCATTTT; CDR3: CSASGGGQPQHF
D: TRBD1; J: TRBJ2-5; V: TRBV7-2; size: many; DNA: TGTGCCAGCAGCTTAGCGGGACAGGGCCAAGAGACCCAGTACTTC; CDR3: CASSLAGQGQETQYF
D: -; J: TRBJ1-1; V: TRBV11-2; size: -; DNA: TGTGCCAGCAGCTTTGACAGTCCCAGGTACGCTTTCTTT; CDR3: CASSFDSPRYAFF
D: -; J: TRBJ1-2; V: TRBV6-5; size: many; DNA: TGTGCCAGCAGTTACTCGAGAGGTCACTATGGCTACACCTTC; CDR3: CASSYSRGHYGYTF
D: TRBD1; J: TRBJ2-5; V: TRBV12-5; size: -; DNA: TGTGCTAGTTTAGATGACAGGGTCTTTCTCCAAGAGACCCAGTACTTC; CDR3: CASLDDRVFLQETQYF
D: TRBD1; J: TRBJ1-1; V: TRBV7-9; size: many; DNA: TGTGCCAGCAGCTCATCAGGGGGCCCCACTGAAGCTTTCTTT; CDR3: CASSSSGGPTEAFF
D: TRBD1; J: TRBJ2-7; V: TRBV11-2; size: many; DNA: TGTGCCAGCAGCTACCCCGGGACAGGGTACGAGCAGTACTTC; CDR3: CASSYPGTGYEQYF
D: TRBD1; J: TRBJ1-6; V: TRBV10-3; size: many; DNA: TGTGCCAACGGACAGGGGGACTCACCCCTCCACTTT; CDR3: CANGQGDSPLHF
D: TRBD2; J: TRBJ2-2; V: TRBV7-2; size: many; DNA: TGTGCCAGCAGCCCAACTAGCGGGAGGGCGCCCGGGGAGCTGTTTTTT; CDR3: CASSPTSGRAPGELFF
D: -; J: TRBJ1-2; V: TRBV12-3/TRBV12-4; size: many; DNA: TGTGCCAGCAGTTTCAGGTCCGGTGGCTACACCTTC; CDR3: CASSFRSGGYTF
D: -; J: TRBJ1-2; V: TRBV7-2; size: many; DNA: TGTGCCAGCAGCGACCGGCTGTCTAACTATGGCCACACCTTC; CDR3: CASSDRLSNYGHTF
D: -; J: TRBJ2-1; V: TRBV5-1; size: -; DNA: TGCGCCAGCAGCGGGGACGGGAGCTCCTACAATGAGCAGTTCTTC; CDR3: CASSGDGSSYNEQFF
D: TRBD2; J: TRBJ2-5; V: TRBV20-1; size: -; DNA: TGCAGTGCCAAAGATCTAGCGGGAGAGATGGAGACCCAGTACTTC; CDR3: CSAKDLAGEMETQYF
D: -; J: TRBJ2-7; V: TRBV20-1; size: many; DNA: TGCAGTGCTAGAGATCAGGCCTTCCTGAGCTCCTACGAGCAGTACTTC; CDR3: CSARDQAFLSSYEQYF
D: -; J: TRBJ1-3; V: TRBV12-3/TRBV12-4; size: many; DNA: TGTGCCAGCCGTCGCTCGGGGGTCTCTGGAAACACCATATATTTT; CDR3: CASRRSGVSGNTIYF
D: TRBD2; J: TRBJ2-5; V: TRBV6-2/TRBV6-3; size: many; DNA: TGTGCCAGCAGACTAGCGGGAGGGCGAGAGACCCAGTACTTC; CDR3: CASRLAGGRETQYF
D: TRBD2; J: TRBJ2-2; V: TRBV6-2/TRBV6-3; size: many; DNA: TGTGCCAGCGCGCAGGGTCCCCCCGGGGGGACGTCCGGGGAGCTGTTTTTT; CDR3: CASAQGPPGGTSGELFF
D: -; J: TRBJ2-2; V: TRBV2; size: -; DNA: TGTGCCAGCCATTCAGGGGCAATGAACACCGGGGAGCTGTTTTTT; CDR3: CASHSGAMNTGELFF
D: -; J: TRBJ2-1; V: TRBV12-3/TRBV12-4; size: -; DNA: TGTGCCAGCAGTAGTCCTCCAGGGGTCCTCTACAATGAGCAGTTCTTC; CDR3: CASSSPPGVLYNEQFF
D: TRBD1; J: TRBJ1-2; V: TRBV2; size: many; DNA: TGTGCCAGCAGGGACCCAGGACAGGGAGAGGGGTATGGCTACACCTTC; CDR3: CASRDPGQGEGYGYTF
D: TRBD1; J: TRBJ1-6; V: TRBV6-4; size: -; DNA: TGTGCCAGCGGACAAAACTCCGGGACAGGGAGTTCACCCCTCCACTTT; CDR3: CASGQNSGTGSSPLHF
D: -; J: TRBJ1-5; V: TRBV27; size: -; DNA: TGTGCCAGCAGGGGCCCCGTAAGCAATCAGCCCCAGCATTTT; CDR3: CASRGPVSNQPQHF
D: -; J: TRBJ2-7; V: TRBV20-1; size: -; DNA: TGCAGTGCTAGACCCCGGGCGAACAACCCCCACGAGCAGTACTTC; CDR3: CSARPRANNPHEQYF
D: TRBD1; J: TRBJ2-2; V: TRBV12-5; size: -; DNA: TGTGCTAGTGGTCGCCGGGACAGGGTTGCCGGGGAGCTGTTTTTT; CDR3: CASGRRDRVAGELFF
D: TRBD2; J: TRBJ2-5; V: TRBV24-1; size: many; DNA: TGTGCCACCAGTGATTCGGGACTAGCGGGGGTAGGAGAGACCCAGTACTTC; CDR3: CATSDSGLAGVGETQYF
D: -; J: TRBJ2-6; V: TRBV29-1; size: many; DNA: TGCAGCGTTGTAGGGACCCTCTCCCCGGGGGCCAACGTCCTGACTTTC; CDR3: CSVVGTLSPGANVLTF
D: -; J: TRBJ1-1; V: TRBV6-5; size: -; DNA: TGTGCCAGCGGTTCGAGCCAGAACACTGAAGCTTTCTTT; CDR3: CASGSSQNTEAFF
D: -; J: TRBJ1-2; V: TRBV12-3/TRBV12-4; size: once; DNA: TGTGCCAGCAGTCCCGACATGTACTATGGCTACACCTTC; CDR3: CASSPDMYYGYTF
D: -; J: TRBJ1-2; V: TRBV29-1; size: many; DNA: TGCAGCTGCGATCCTGTGGGCAGCTCCTATGGCTACACCTTC; CDR3: CSCDPVGSSYGYTF
D: TRBD1; J: TRBJ2-5; V: TRBV7-9; size: many; DNA: TGTGCCAGCAGACCTACAGGGGTAGAGACCCAGTACTTC; CDR3: CASRPTGVETQYF
D: TRBD1; J: TRBJ2-7; V: TRBV28; size: -; DNA: TGTGCCAGCAGTGTGCCGGGACAGGGGACGTGGGAGCAGTACTTC; CDR3: CASSVPGQGTWEQYF
D: TRBD2; J: TRBJ2-7; V: TRBV7-3; size: many; DNA: TGTGCCAGCAGCTTAGGGGAGGGGCCCTACGAGCAGTACTTC; CDR3: CASSLGEGPYEQYF
D: TRBD2; J: TRBJ2-5; V: TRBV27; size: many; DNA: TGTGCCAGCAGTTCACGGGGAGGGCCGGAGACCCAGTACTTC; CDR3: CASSSRGGPETQYF